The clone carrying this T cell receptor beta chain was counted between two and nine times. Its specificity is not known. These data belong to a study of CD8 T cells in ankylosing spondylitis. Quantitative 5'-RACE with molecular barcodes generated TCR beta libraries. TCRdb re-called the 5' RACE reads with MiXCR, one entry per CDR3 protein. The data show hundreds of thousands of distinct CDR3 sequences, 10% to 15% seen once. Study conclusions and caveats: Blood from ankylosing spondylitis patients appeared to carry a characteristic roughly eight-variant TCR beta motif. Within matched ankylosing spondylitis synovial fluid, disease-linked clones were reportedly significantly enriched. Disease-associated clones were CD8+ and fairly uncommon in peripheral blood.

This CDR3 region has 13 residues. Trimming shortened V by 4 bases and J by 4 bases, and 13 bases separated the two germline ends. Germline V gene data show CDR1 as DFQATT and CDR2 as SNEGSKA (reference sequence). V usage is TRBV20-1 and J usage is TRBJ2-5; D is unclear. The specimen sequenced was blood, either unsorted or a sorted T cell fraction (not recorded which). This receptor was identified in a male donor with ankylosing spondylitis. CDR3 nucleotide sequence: TGCAGTGCTAACGAAGGGCTTTCAGAGACCCAGTACTTC. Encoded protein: CSANEGLSETQYF.